What follows are 17 T cell receptor beta chains derived from one specimen sequenced in a study of T cells after yellow fever vaccination. In TCRdb, the 5' RACE reads were re-called with MiXCR into one record per CDR3 protein. This sample has about 210,000 distinct CDR3 sequences; less than 7.5% occur once, and the top ten carry 0.85% to 1.2%. The sample here was CD4+ T cells sorted from PBMCs, taken on the day of the yellow fever booster vaccination. These receptors all come from a man aged 30 to 39 who received the YFV17D yellow fever vaccine.

This clonotype was seen many times. This chain connects TRBV27 to TRBJ2-7; D might be TRBD1 (6 bases). With 2 bases removed from V and 8 bases from J, the gap between germline ends came to 7 bases. Germline values: CDR1 MNHEY, CDR2 SMNVEV (reference sequence). CDR3 length: 11 residues. The CDR3 spells CASSLQGKQYF. DNA of the CDR3: TGTGCCAGCAGTTTACAGGGGAAGCAGTACTTC.

This clonotype was detected only a few times. This CDR3 is CSARTGETQYF. The CDR3, as DNA: TGCAGTGCTAGGACCGGGGAGACCCAGTACTTC. J is TRBJ2-5 and V is TRBV20-1; D not certain. CDR3 length: 11 residues. V was shortened by 3 bases and J by 5 bases, with 7 bases between the two germline ends. Germline V gene data show CDR1 as DFQATT and CDR2 as SNEGSKA (reference sequence).

This clonotype came up many times. This rearrangement joins TRBV9 to TRBJ2-7; maybe TRBD2 (6 bases). The CDR3 has 16 amino acids. Germline V CDR1 and CDR2: SGDLS, YYNGEE. V lost 3 bases and J 6 bases, leaving 22 bases between the germline ends. CDR3 sequence reads: CASSETGEIDYGEQYF. The CDR3, as DNA: TGTGCCAGCAGCGAGACGGGGGAAATCGACTACGGCGAGCAGTACTTC.

This clonotype was picked up a small number of times. The chain is built from TRBV7-8 and TRBJ2-5; no clear D gene. The CDR3 extends over 11 amino acids. Trimming shortened V by 2 bases and J by 5 bases, and 3 bases separated the two germline ends. Germline lookup yields CDR1 SGHVS and CDR2 FQNEAQ. The CDR3 coding sequence is TGTGCCAGCAGCTTAATTGAGACCCAGTACTTC. It codes for CASSLIETQYF.

This clonotype was observed many times. This chain links TRBV12-3 or TRBV12-4 with TRBJ2-1, with 10 bases fitting TRBD1. The CDR3 totals 15 residues. V shed 8 bases and J 6 bases; nucleotides not matched to a gene: 10. DNA of the CDR3: TGTGCCAGCGCCCCCGGGACAGGGGTGGTCAATGAGCAGTTCTTC. Translating gives CASAPGTGVVNEQFF.

A single count supports this clonotype. Sequence at one end of the junction differs from germline and may be a read error. The chain recombines TRBV19 with TRBJ2-2; 8 positions match TRBD2. The V gene's germline CDR1 is LNHDA and CDR2 SQIVND (reference sequence). The CDR3 is 15 amino acids. This chain's CDR3 is CASNVAGSNTGGLFF. The CDR3, as DNA: TGTGCCAGTAACGTAGCGGGATCGAACACCGGGGGGCTGTTTTTT. Full variable domain (outside the CDR3, taken from reference TRBV19 and TRBJ2-2): DGGITQSPKYLFRKEGQNVTLSCEQNLNHDAMYWYRQDPGQGLRLIYYSQIVNDFQKGDIAEGYSVSREKKESFPLTVTSAQKNPTAFYLCASNVAGSNTGGLFFGEGSRLTVL.

This clonotype was observed a few times. The chain uses TRBV6-2 or TRBV6-3 and TRBJ1-5, with D possibly matching TRBD1 (6 bases). The V end was cut by 2 bases, the J end by 0 bases, with 8 bases between. This CDR3 is 15 amino acids long. In germline, CDR1 is MNHEY, CDR2 SVGEGT. The CDR3 region has the DNA TGTGCCAGCAGTTACGGGACACATAGCAATCAGCCCCAGCATTTT. Amino acids: CASSYGTHSNQPQHF.

This chain joins TRBV7-9 and TRBJ2-7, with TRBD2 matching over 11 bases. With V trimmed by 5 bases and J by 3 bases, 6 bases remained unmatched. Per germline, CDR1 SEHNR and CDR2 FQNEAQ (reference sequence). The CDR3 extends over 15 amino acids. The CDR3 DNA follows: TGTGCCAGCAGCGGCACGGGACTAGCGGTCTACGAGCAGTACTTC. Protein product: CASSGTGLAVYEQYF.

The V and J genes are TRBV9 and TRBJ2-7; 7 positions agree with TRBD1. Losses at the gene ends were 1 base for V and 5 bases for J; bases not matched to a gene: 6. This CDR3 has 14 residues. Germline-derived CDR1 and CDR2 are SGDLS and YYNGEE. The CDR3 DNA reads as TGTGCCAGCAGCGTAAGGTATCAGGGGGACGAGCAGTACTTC. It translates to CASSVRYQGDEQYF.

The CDR3 nucleotides are TGCAGTGCTAAAGCGGGTTACACAGATACGCAGTATTTT. It codes for CSAKAGYTDTQYF. The chain links TRBV20-1 to TRBJ2-3; D may be TRBD2 (6 bases). CDR1 and CDR2 from the germline V gene are DFQATT and SNEGSKA (reference sequence). This CDR3 comprises 13 residues. The V end was cut by 4 bases, the J end by 2 bases, with 10 bases between.

This clonotype was seen only a few times. This sequence joins TRBV5-1 and TRBJ1-1; D perhaps matches TRBD1 (5 bases). Germline assignment: CDR1 SGHRS and CDR2 YFSETQ. The CDR3 consists of 14 residues. V gave up 3 bases and J gave up 2 bases, with 11 bases separating them. CDR3 sequence (DNA): TGCGCCAGCAGCTCGAACCGGGGCAACACTGAAGCTTTCTTT. Translating it yields CASSSNRGNTEAFF.

This sequence joins TRBV6-5 and TRBJ1-2, with TRBD1 matching 7 bases. CDR1 is MNHEY, CDR2 SVGAGI, per germline. This CDR3 is 12 amino acids long. V shed 7 bases, J shed 9 bases, and the junction held 8 bases outside the gene matches. Here the CDR3 reads CASTRQGWRYTF. The CDR3 region has the DNA TGTGCCAGCACCCGACAGGGATGGCGCTACACCTTC.

This clonotype came up a few times. This chain uses TRBV29-1 with TRBJ2-5; TRBD1 matches 7 bases. Germline V gene lookup returns CDR1 SQVTM and CDR2 ANQGSEA. The CDR3 is 14 residues long. Germline trimming cut 6 bases from V and 5 bases from J; bases unmatched to any gene: 12. The CDR3 sequence is CSVLTGAPRETQYF. In DNA, the CDR3 is TGCAGCGTACTAACAGGGGCCCCTAGGGAGACCCAGTACTTC.

This clonotype was observed a handful of times. The rearrangement links TRBV12-3 or TRBV12-4 to TRBJ2-1; 9 bases are shared with TRBD1. Trimming took 3 bases from V and 7 from J; bases not matched to a gene: 10. The CDR3 covers 16 residues. CDR3 amino acids: CASSLRDRVSWNEQFF. The CDR3 bases are TGTGCCAGCAGTTTGCGGGACAGGGTGAGTTGGAATGAGCAGTTCTTC.

This clonotype was seen more than once but under ten times. The chain recombines TRBV28 with TRBJ2-7, with D possibly matching TRBD1 (6 bases). The CDR3 runs to 12 residues. Trimming took 9 bases from V and 6 from J, leaving 15 bases between them. Germline V gives CDR1 MDHEN, CDR2 SYDVKM. The CDR3 is CASGEQGFEQYF. The CDR3 DNA reads TGTGCCAGTGGGGAACAGGGTTTCGAGCAGTACTTC.

This clonotype was seen a few times. This chain connects TRBV6-5 to TRBJ2-5; the D gene is possibly TRBD1 (5 bases). The CDR3 is made up of 15 amino acids. V was cut by 2 bases and J by 1 base, with 11 bases left in between. Germline loops: CDR1 MNHEY, CDR2 SVGAGI. In DNA form, the CDR3 reads TGTGCCAGCAGTTACGGGGCGCAGGTCCAAGAGACCCAGTACTTC. Residues: CASSYGAQVQETQYF.

V and J are TRBV20-1 and TRBJ2-5; 14 bases line up with TRBD2. Germline CDR1 DFQATT, CDR2 SNEGSKA (reference sequence). This CDR3 has 16 amino acids. V lost 5 bases and J lost 2; bases outside the gene matches: 7. CDR3 DNA: TGCAGTGCTCATACTGGACTAGCGGGAGGTCAAGAGACCCAGTACTTC. This encodes CSAHTGLAGGQETQYF.